The 16 T cell receptor beta chains presented below share a single source sample, sequenced in a study of memory CD4+ T cells and cytomegalovirus serostatus. Only in-frame clones appear in the TCRdb table, and some are missing; sequencing was by immunoSEQ multiplex PCR. The table lists some 56,000 clones, roughly 80% of them singletons. The sort gate was single viable CD3+CD4+CD8-CD45RO+ cells for memory CD4+ T cells. The sequencing input was memory CD4+ T cells from blood. These receptors all come from an adult in good health and CMV-seronegative.

V and J are TRBV5-1 and TRBJ1-2; 12 bases line up with TRBD1. The CDR3 has 16 residues. The germline gives CDR1 SGHRS, CDR2 YFSETQ. After removal of 0 bases from V and 6 bases from J, the junction contained 6 bases not matched to a gene. The CDR3 DNA is TGCGCCAGCAGCTTGGGGGGGACAGGGGGCGCGAATGGCTACACCTTC. Amino acid sequence: CASSLGGTGGANGYTF. Using reference TRBV5-1 and TRBJ1-2 for the parts outside the CDR3, the full variable domain is KAGVTQTPRYLIKTRGQQVTLSCSPISGHRSVSWYQQTPGQGLQFLFEYFSETQRNKGNFPGRFSGRQFSNSRSEMNVSTLELGDSALYLCASSLGGTGGANGYTFGSGTRLTVV.

This rearrangement joins TRBV7-2 to TRBJ1-5; 7 bases fit TRBD1. The germline V gene encodes CDR1 SGHTA and CDR2 FQGNSA. The V segment lost 5 bases and the J segment 0 bases; nucleotides outside the gene matches: 1. The CDR3 has 14 residues. CDR3 DNA: TGTGCCAGCAGCGGGACAGTTAGCAATCAGCCCCAGCATTTT. Translated: CASSGTVSNQPQHF.

The chain uses TRBV2 and TRBJ2-5, with D perhaps TRBD2 (6 bases). CDR3 length: 14 amino acids. Germline V CDR1 and CDR2: SNHLY, FYNNEI. V was cut by 8 bases and J by 0 bases, with 13 bases left in between. The CDR3 DNA sequence: TGTGCCAGCTCGGAGGGGTCGTACCAAGAGACCCAGTACTTC. This encodes CASSEGSYQETQYF.

A few counts support this clone. CDR3 bases: TGCGCCAGCAGCTTTGGTCTAGCGGGCTACGAGCAGTACTTC. Translation gives CASSFGLAGYEQYF. The V call is TRBV5-1, the J call TRBJ2-7; 8 bases align to TRBD2. Germline trimming cut 2 bases from V and 3 bases from J; bases unmatched to any gene: 4. Germline V gene lookup returns CDR1 SGHRS and CDR2 YFSETQ. The CDR3 spans 14 residues.

The V call is TRBV15, the J call TRBJ2-5; TRBD2 matches 9 bases. The germline gives CDR1 LNHNV, CDR2 YYDKDF (reference sequence). V shed 0 bases and J 5 bases; nucleotides not matched to a gene: 10. The CDR3 contains 17 residues. The CDR3 DNA sequence: TGTGCCACCAGCAGAGATGGGGCGGGGGGGCCCGGGGAGACCCAGTACTTC. Protein sequence: CATSRDGAGGPGETQYF.

CDR3 coding DNA: TGTGCCAGCTCATCCCAGGGGGGGGGCAATCAGCCCCAGCATTTT. Its translation is CASSSQGGGNQPQHF. The V call is TRBV18, the J call TRBJ1-5, with 7 bases identical to TRBD1. Germline CDR1 is KGHSH and CDR2 is LQKENI. Losses at the gene ends were 5 bases for V and 2 bases for J; bases not matched to a gene: 6. The CDR3 is 15 amino acids.

The chain uses TRBV2 and TRBJ2-3; 12 bases are shared with TRBD1. The CDR3 runs to 15 residues. Germline V gene sequence: CDR1 SNHLY, CDR2 FYNNEI. The ends lost 5 bases at V and 4 bases at J; junction bases unmatched: 4. CDR3 in amino acids: CASSPGTGGPDTQYF. The DNA for the CDR3 is TGTGCCAGCAGTCCCGGGACAGGGGGCCCAGATACGCAGTATTTT.

The V gene is TRBV27, the J gene TRBJ2-1, with unresolved D. Per germline, CDR1 MNHEY and CDR2 SMNVEV (reference sequence). V dropped 6 bases and J dropped 1 base, with 1 base sitting between them. The CDR3 length is 11 residues. The CDR3 coding sequence is TGTGCCAGCAGGTCCTACAATGAGCAGTTCTTC. Protein: CASRSYNEQFF.

The chain recombines TRBV6-6 with TRBJ2-7; D is unresolved. The CDR3 runs to 13 residues. CDR1 and CDR2 from the germline V gene are MNHNY and SVGAGI (reference sequence). V lost 6 bases and J lost 1, with 10 bases in between. The CDR3 spells CASSTDVSYEQYF. The CDR3 DNA follows: TGTGCCAGCAGCACCGACGTTTCCTACGAGCAGTACTTC.

The genes are TRBV7-9 and TRBJ1-3; the D gene is possibly TRBD1 (6 bases). Per germline, CDR1 SEHNR and CDR2 FQNEAQ (reference sequence). The CDR3 extends over 16 amino acids. The V gene lost 5 bases and the J gene lost 6 bases, with 20 bases spanning the gap. Here the CDR3 reads CASSQGGGHQLNTIYF. The CDR3 region has the DNA TGTGCCAGCAGCCAAGGGGGGGGACACCAACTAAACACCATATATTTT.

This clone was recorded once. V gene TRBV7-6 combines with J gene TRBJ1-2, with TRBD1 identical over 7 bases. Germline assignment: CDR1 SGHVS and CDR2 FNYEAQ. The CDR3 has 16 amino acids. J gave up 0 bases and V 3 bases, and 7 bases lay outside the gene matches. Here the CDR3 reads CASSLGAQGANYGYTF. In DNA form, the CDR3 reads TGTGCCAGCAGCTTGGGTGCTCAGGGGGCTAACTATGGCTACACCTTC. The full variable domain, with the rest looked up from reference TRBV7-6 and TRBJ1-2, is GAGVSQSPRYKVTKRGQDVALRCDPISGHVSLYWYRQALGQGPEFLTYFNYEAQQDKSGLPNDRFSAERPEGSISTLTIQRTEQRDSAMYRCASSLGAQGANYGYTFGSGTRLTVV.

The chain has TRBV7-6 and TRBJ1-5; D possibly corresponds to TRBD1 (5 bases). CDR1 SGHVS and CDR2 FNYEAQ come from the germline V gene. Trimming took off 5 bases at V and 1 base at J, with 12 bases between the two ends. This CDR3 spans 15 amino acids. CDR3 nucleotides: TGTGCCAGCAGCCCAGGGACTCCAAGCAATCAGCCCCAGCATTTT. It encodes CASSPGTPSNQPQHF.

V is TRBV2 and J is TRBJ1-1; TRBD1 might be the D (6 bases). Per germline, CDR1 SNHLY and CDR2 FYNNEI. The CDR3 covers 14 residues. The V and J ends lost 6 bases and 4 bases respectively, with 15 bases between them. In nucleotides, the CDR3 is TGTGCCAGCAGGGGGCGGCAGGGGACCACTGAAGCTTTCTTT. It codes for CASRGRQGTTEAFF.

This rearrangement joins TRBV5-6 to TRBJ2-5, with 13 bases identical to TRBD2. Germline CDR1 SGHDT, CDR2 YYEEEE. This CDR3 has 16 residues. V was pared by 4 bases and J by 1 base, with 4 bases of the junction left unmatched. The CDR3 loop reads CASSIGLAGAQETQYF. As DNA, the CDR3 is TGTGCCAGCAGCATCGGACTAGCGGGGGCCCAAGAGACCCAGTACTTC.

In nucleotides, the CDR3 is TGTGCCAGCAGCACAGGACCGGCTGGAAACACCATATATTTT. This gives the protein CASSTGPAGNTIYF. The gene calls are TRBV7-9 and TRBJ1-3; D may be TRBD1 (5 bases). Per germline, CDR1 SEHNR and CDR2 FQNEAQ (reference sequence). This CDR3 contains 14 residues. Trimming stripped 5 bases from V and 2 bases from J, with 10 bases between.

The chain couples TRBV5-4 to TRBJ2-3; 9 bases are shared with TRBD1. CDR1 and CDR2 from the germline V gene are SGHNT and YYREEE (reference sequence). The J segment lost 3 bases and the V segment lost 4 bases, leaving 6 bases of the junction unmatched. The CDR3 has 15 residues. CDR3 in DNA: TGTGCCAGCAGCACTGGGACAGGGAGGACAGATACGCAGTATTTT. Protein sequence: CASSTGTGRTDTQYF.